This T cell receptor beta chain was documented in a study of OX40 agonist ivuxolimab in advanced cancers. Overall study context: Patient treatment consisted of intravenous ivuxolimab administration every 2 weeks at 0.01 to 10 mg/kg. Partial responses, seen in three patients, involved one hepatocellular carcinoma and two cutaneous melanomas.

V was shortened by 0 bases and J by 1 base, with 11 bases between the two germline ends. Per the germline V gene, CDR1 is SGHRS and CDR2 is YFSETQ. The CDR3 spans 15 residues. Using immunoSEQ multiplex PCR, the repertoire was profiled, and TCRdb retains in-frame clones only, with some absent. The sample has roughly 110,000 clones; approximately 90% are singletons. The receptor was isolated from an adult with an advanced solid tumor such as melanoma, head and neck, liver or kidney cancer. V gene TRBV5-1 combines with J gene TRBJ2-7; D not resolved. Specimen: CD4+ or CD8+ T cells sorted from blood, collected in a trial of the OX40 agonist ivuxolimab. The CDR3 spells CASSLAGLRSYEQYF. CDR3 in DNA: TGCGCCAGCAGCTTGGCAGGATTAAGATCCTACGAGCAGTACTTC.